This T cell receptor (beta chain) came from a study of blood T cell repertoires in COVID-19 (dated by TCRdb to the early 2020s). For context, the study as a whole: Samples covering the acute and convalescent phases of COVID-19 were provided by collaborators in the United States, Italy and Spain. The material from the prospective study consisted of cDNA or gDNA derived from T cells, B-cell-depleted T cells, or PBMCs. Subjects who had been exposed to COVID-19, were actively infected with it, or had recovered from it provided the deeply sampled blood TCRbeta repertoires that made up the dataset. The repertoires were released in a freely available public database intended as a resource for research on the immune response to SARS-CoV-2. Samples were obtained from the ongoing ImmuneRACE study (first 160 participants) and from roughly 1,300 subjects provided by 6 global collaborators. A de-identified subject ID, COVID-19 status, age in years and sex were almost always included in the sample metadata. Where available, HLA class I and class II types were obtained from metadata supplied by the sample provider rather than from assay-based typing. Results the study describes overall, beyond this receptor: How much clinical and demographic metadata was included differed by source and by participant, and the metadata was provided uncurated.

The CDR1 and CDR2 encoded by the germline V gene (reference sequence) are SGHAT and FQDESV. V is pared back by 5 bases and J by 5 bases, with 18 bases lying between the germline termini. The cysteine opens and the phenylalanine closes a CDR3 of 15 amino acids. Just CDR3 DNA is preserved here, 45 bases in frame from base 1. In the prospective study, participants were roughly 18 to 100 years old, resided in 24 geographic areas of the United States, and were enrolled through a virtual design. To assign participants to cohorts, the prospective study relied on clinical history that participants themselves reported in a screening survey and a study questionnaire. In the prospective study, whole blood, serum and a nasopharyngeal or oropharyngeal swab were collected from each participant by mobile phlebotomists. Over a roughly 2-month period, participants in the prospective study had the option of providing additional blood draws and questionnaires. Before DNA extraction, blood samples from the prospective study were shipped at room temperature or frozen.

The immunoSEQ Assay, a bias-controlled multiplex PCR, was used to amplify TCRbeta CDR3 regions from genomic DNA. Turning to the authors' computational methods: The number of nucleated cells in each sample was estimated by amplification of reference gene primers within the assay. To quantify the absolute abundance of each unique TCRbeta CDR3 rearrangement, sequence reads were collapsed and filtered. For each sample, productive Simpson clonality was calculated as the square root of Simpson's diversity index across productive rearrangements. This is the immuneACCESS table as TCRdb keeps it, with only in-frame sequences that have V and J called. A part of the clones is gone; compared with another copy, unresolved V genes explain less than half, and the rest is unexplained. D and trimming come from the DNA, and the V and J calls and clone size come from that table. Across this sample there are about 300,000 clones, with around 90% seen only once. The biggest ten clones account for 3.5% to 5% of the sample.

In the case of this clone: Its antigen has not been determined. No per-base quality is available; no much larger clone lies one base away.

The sample comprised PBMCs or T cells enriched from blood (not recorded which). This receptor chain uses TRBV11-1 and TRBJ2-5, with a weak D call of TRBD1 (7 bases match). The TCR originated in a woman aged 18-29 years with acute COVID-19. This receptor carries the CDR3 CASSQPGGPSETQYF. The nucleotide sequence is TGTGCCAGCAGCCAACCAGGGGGGCCTTCCGAGACCCAGTACTTC.